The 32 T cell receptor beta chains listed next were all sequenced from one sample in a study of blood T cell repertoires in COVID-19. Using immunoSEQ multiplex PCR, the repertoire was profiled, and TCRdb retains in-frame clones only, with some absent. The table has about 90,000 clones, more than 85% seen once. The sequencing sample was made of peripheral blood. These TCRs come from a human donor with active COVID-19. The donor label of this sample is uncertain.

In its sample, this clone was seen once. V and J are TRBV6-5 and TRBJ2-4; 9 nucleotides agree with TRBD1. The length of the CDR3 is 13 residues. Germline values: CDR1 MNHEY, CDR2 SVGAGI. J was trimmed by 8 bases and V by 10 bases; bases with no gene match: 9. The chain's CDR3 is CATNRDRVDIQYF. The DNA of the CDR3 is TGTGCCACCAACCGGGACAGGGTCGACATTCAGTACTTC.

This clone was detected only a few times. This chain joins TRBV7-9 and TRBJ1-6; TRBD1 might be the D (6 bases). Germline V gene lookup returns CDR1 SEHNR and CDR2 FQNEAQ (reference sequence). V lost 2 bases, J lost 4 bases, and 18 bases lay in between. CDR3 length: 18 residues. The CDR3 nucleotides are TGTGCCAGCAGCTTATATGGTGGACCCAGGGGATATAATTCACCCCTCCACTTT. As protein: CASSLYGGPRGYNSPLHF.

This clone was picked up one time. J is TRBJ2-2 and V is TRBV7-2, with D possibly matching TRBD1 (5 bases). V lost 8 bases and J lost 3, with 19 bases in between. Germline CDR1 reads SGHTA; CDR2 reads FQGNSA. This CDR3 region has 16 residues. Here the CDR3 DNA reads TGTGCCAGCCGGATGGGTGAACAGGCATACACCGGGGAGCTGTTTTTT. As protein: CASRMGEQAYTGELFF.

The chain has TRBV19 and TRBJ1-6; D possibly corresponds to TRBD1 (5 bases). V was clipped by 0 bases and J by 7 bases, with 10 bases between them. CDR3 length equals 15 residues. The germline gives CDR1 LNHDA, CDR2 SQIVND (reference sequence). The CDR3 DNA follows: TGTGCCAGTAGTATAGATTTCGGGGGGAATTCACCCCTCCACTTT. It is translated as CASSIDFGGNSPLHF.

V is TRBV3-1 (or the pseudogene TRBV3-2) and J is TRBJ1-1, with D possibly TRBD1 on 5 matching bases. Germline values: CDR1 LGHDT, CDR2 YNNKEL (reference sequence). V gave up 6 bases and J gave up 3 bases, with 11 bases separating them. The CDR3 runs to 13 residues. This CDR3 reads CASSNKGDTEAFF. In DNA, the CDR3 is TGTGCCAGCAGTAATAAAGGGGACACTGAAGCTTTCTTT.

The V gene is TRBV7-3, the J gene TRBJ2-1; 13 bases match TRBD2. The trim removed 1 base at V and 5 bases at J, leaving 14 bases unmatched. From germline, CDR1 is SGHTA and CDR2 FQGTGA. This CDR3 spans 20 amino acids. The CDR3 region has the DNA TGTGCCAGCAGCTTAATGGCCCCGACTAGCGGGGGGTTTTTCAACAATGAGCAGTTCTTC. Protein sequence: CASSLMAPTSGGFFNNEQFF.

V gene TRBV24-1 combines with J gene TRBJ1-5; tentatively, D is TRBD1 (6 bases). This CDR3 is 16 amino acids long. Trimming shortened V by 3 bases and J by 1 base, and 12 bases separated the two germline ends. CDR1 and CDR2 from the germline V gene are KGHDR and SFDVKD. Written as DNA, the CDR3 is TGTGCCACCAGTGATACCCGGACAGAGAGCAATCAGCCCCAGCATTTT. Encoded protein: CATSDTRTESNQPQHF.

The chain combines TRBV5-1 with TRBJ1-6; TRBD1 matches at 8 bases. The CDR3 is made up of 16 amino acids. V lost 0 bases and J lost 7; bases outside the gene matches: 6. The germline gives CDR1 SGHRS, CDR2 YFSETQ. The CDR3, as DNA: TGCGCCAGCAGCTTGGGGTGGGACAGGAACAATTCACCCCTCCACTTT. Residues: CASSLGWDRNNSPLHF.

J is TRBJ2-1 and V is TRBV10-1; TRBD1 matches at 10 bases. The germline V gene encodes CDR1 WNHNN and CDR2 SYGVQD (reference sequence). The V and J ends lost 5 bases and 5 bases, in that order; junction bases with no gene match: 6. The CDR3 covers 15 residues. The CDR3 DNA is TGCGCCAGCAGTCCGATGGGACAGGGGAACAATGAGCAGTTCTTC. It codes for CASSPMGQGNNEQFF.

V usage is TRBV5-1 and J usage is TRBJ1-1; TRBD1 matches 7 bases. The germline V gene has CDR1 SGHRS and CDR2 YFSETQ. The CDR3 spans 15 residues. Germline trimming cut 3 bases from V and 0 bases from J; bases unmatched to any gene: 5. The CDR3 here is CASSSTGQVNTEAFF. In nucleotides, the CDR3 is TGCGCCAGCAGCTCTACCGGACAGGTGAACACTGAAGCTTTCTTT.

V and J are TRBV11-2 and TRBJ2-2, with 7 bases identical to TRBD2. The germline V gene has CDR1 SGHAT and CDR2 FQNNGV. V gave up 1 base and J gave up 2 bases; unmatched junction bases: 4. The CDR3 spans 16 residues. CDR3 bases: TGTGCCAGCAGCTTAGGGCCTAGCGGAAACACCGGGGAGCTGTTTTTT. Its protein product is CASSLGPSGNTGELFF.

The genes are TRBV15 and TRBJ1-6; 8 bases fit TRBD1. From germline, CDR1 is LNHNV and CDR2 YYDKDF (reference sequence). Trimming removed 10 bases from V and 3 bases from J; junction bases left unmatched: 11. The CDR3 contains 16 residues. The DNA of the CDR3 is TGTGCCAGCCAGGCCGGACAGGGCTTCTATAATTCACCCCTCCACTTT. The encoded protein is CASQAGQGFYNSPLHF.

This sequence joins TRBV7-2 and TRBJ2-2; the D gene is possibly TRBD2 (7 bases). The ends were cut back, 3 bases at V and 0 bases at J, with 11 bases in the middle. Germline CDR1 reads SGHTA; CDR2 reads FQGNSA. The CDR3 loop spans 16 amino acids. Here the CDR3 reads CASSLGGTPNTGELFF. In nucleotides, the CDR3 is TGTGCCAGCAGCTTGGGGGGGACACCGAACACCGGGGAGCTGTTTTTT.

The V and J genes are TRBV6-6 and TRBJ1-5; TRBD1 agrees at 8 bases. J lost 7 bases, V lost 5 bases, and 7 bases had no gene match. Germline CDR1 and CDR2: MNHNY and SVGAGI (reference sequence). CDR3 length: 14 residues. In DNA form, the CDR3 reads TGTGCCAGCAGTGCGGACAGGGCGGAACAGCCCCAGCATTTT. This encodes CASSADRAEQPQHF.

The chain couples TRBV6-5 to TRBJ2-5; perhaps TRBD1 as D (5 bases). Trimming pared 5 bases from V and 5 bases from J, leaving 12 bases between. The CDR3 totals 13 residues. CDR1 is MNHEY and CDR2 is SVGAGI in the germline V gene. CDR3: CASSQGFVETQYF. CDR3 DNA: TGTGCCAGCAGTCAGGGTTTCGTGGAGACCCAGTACTTC.

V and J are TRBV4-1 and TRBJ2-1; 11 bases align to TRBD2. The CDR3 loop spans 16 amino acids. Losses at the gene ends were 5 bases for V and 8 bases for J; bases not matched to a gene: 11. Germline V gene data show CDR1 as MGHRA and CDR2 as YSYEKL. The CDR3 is CASSTLAGGASDEQFF. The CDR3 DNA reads TGCGCCAGCAGCACTCTAGCGGGGGGTGCTTCTGATGAGCAGTTCTTC.

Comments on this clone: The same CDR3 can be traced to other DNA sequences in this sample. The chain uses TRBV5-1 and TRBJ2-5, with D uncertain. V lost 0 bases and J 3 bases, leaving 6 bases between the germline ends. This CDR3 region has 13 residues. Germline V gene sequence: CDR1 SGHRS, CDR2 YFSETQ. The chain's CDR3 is CASSLVPEETQYF. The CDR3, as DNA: TGCGCCAGCAGCTTGGTACCAGAAGAGACCCAGTACTTC. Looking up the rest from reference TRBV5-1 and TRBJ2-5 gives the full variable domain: KAGVTQTPRYLIKTRGQQVTLSCSPISGHRSVSWYQQTPGQGLQFLFEYFSETQRNKGNFPGRFSGRQFSNSRSEMNVSTLELGDSALYLCASSLVPEETQYFGPGTRLLVL.

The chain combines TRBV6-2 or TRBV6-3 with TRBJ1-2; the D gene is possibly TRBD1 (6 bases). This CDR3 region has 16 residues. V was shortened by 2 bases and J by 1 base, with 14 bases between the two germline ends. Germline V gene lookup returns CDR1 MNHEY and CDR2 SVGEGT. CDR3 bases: TGTGCCAGCAGTTACCTTGGGGGCGGCTTTAACTATGGCTACACCTTC. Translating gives CASSYLGGGFNYGYTF.

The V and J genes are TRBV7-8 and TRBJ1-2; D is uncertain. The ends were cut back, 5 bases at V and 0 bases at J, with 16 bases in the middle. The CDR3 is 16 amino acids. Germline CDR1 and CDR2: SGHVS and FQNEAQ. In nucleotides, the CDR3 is TGTGCCAGCAGCGCAGGCTTTGAATACCCTAACTATGGCTACACCTTC. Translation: CASSAGFEYPNYGYTF.

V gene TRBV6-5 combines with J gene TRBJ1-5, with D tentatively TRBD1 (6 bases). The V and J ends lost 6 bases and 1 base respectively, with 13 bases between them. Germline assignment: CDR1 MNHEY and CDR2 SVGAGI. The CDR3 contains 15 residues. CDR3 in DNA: TGTGCCAGCAGGAAACAGGGTAACAGCAATCAGCCCCAGCATTTT. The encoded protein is CASRKQGNSNQPQHF.

The CDR3 here is CASSQGFSGQKNEKLFF. The DNA for the CDR3 is TGCGCCAGCAGCCAAGGTTTTAGTGGGCAGAAGAATGAAAAACTGTTTTTT. The rearrangement uses TRBV4-3 and TRBJ1-4; no firm D call. The length of the CDR3 is 17 residues. CDR1 is LGHNA, CDR2 YSLEER, per germline. V was clipped by 1 base and J by 5 bases, with 17 bases between them.

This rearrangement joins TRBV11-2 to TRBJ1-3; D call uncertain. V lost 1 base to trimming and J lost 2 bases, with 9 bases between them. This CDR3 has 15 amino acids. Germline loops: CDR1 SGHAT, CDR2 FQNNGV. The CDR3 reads CASSLAAGAGNTIYF. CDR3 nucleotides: TGTGCCAGCAGCTTAGCAGCAGGCGCTGGAAACACCATATATTTT.

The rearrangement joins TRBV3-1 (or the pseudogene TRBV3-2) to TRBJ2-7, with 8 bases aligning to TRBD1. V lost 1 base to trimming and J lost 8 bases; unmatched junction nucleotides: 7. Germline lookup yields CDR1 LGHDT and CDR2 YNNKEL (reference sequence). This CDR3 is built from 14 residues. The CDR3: CASSQGDRGDQQYF. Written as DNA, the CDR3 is TGTGCCAGCAGCCAAGGCGACAGGGGAGATCAGCAGTACTTC.

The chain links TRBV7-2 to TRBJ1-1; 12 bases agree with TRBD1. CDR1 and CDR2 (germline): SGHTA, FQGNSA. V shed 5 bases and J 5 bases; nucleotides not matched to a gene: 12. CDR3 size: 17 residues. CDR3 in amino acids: CASSPWDRGLGGTEAFF. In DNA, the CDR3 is TGTGCCAGCAGCCCATGGGACAGGGGGCTGGGGGGTACTGAAGCTTTCTTT.

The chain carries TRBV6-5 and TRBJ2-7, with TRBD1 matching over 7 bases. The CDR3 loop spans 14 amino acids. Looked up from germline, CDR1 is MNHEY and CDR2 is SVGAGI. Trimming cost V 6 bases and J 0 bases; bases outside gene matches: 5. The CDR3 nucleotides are TGTGCCAGCAGGCCCTGGGACAGCTCCTACGAGCAGTACTTC. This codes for CASRPWDSSYEQYF.

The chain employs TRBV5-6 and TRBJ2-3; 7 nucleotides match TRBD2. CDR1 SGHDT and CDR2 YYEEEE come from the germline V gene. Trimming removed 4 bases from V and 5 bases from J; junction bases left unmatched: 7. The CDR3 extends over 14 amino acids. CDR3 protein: CASSLGLVGDTQYF. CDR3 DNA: TGTGCCAGCAGCCTAGGACTAGTGGGAGATACGCAGTATTTT.

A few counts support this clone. The DNA for the CDR3 is TGTGCCAGCAGCTTAAGGGACTCCACAGATACGCAGTATTTT. Translation gives CASSLRDSTDTQYF. V usage is TRBV7-3 and J usage is TRBJ2-3, with D possibly matching TRBD2 (6 bases). The V and J ends lost 1 base and 2 bases respectively, with 7 bases between them. The CDR3 totals 14 residues. Looked up from germline, CDR1 is SGHTA and CDR2 is FQGTGA. Together with reference TRBV7-3 and TRBJ2-3, the CDR3 gives the full variable domain: GAGVSQTPSNKVTEKGKYVELRCDPISGHTALYWYRQSLGQGPEFLIYFQGTGAADDSGLPNDRFFAVRPEGSVSTLKIQRTERGDSAVYLCASSLRDSTDTQYFGPGTRLTVL.

CDR3 loop: CASSLVEEKLFF. For the CDR3, the DNA is TGTGCCAGCAGCTTGGTAGAAGAAAAACTGTTTTTT. The V gene is TRBV5-5, the J gene TRBJ1-4; D is undetermined. Per the germline V gene, CDR1 is SGHKS and CDR2 is YYEKEE (reference sequence). Trimming took 0 bases from V and 8 from J, leaving 5 bases between them. CDR3 size: 12 residues. Based on the CDR3 plus reference TRBV5-5 and TRBJ1-4, the full variable domain is DAGVTQSPTHLIKTRGQQVTLRCSPISGHKSVSWYQQVLGQGPQFIFQYYEKEERGRGNFPDRFSARQFPNYSSELNVNALLLGDSALYLCASSLVEEKLFFGSGTQLSVL.

CDR3 loop: CASRMTGGPEAFF. Written as DNA, the CDR3 is TGTGCCAGCAGGATGACAGGAGGCCCTGAAGCTTTCTTT. J is TRBJ1-1 and V is TRBV6-5, with a tentative D call TRBD1 (6 bases). Germline V gene data show CDR1 as MNHEY and CDR2 as SVGAGI. The CDR3 length is 13 residues. Trimming shortened V by 6 bases and J by 6 bases, and 14 bases separated the two germline ends.

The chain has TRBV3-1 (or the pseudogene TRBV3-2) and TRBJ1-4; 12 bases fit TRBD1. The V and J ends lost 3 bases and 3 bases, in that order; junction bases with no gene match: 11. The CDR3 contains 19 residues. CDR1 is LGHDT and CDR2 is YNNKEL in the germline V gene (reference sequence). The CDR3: CASSHRPGTGGTANEKLFF. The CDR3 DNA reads TGTGCCAGCAGCCATCGACCCGGGACAGGGGGCACGGCTAATGAAAAACTGTTTTTT.

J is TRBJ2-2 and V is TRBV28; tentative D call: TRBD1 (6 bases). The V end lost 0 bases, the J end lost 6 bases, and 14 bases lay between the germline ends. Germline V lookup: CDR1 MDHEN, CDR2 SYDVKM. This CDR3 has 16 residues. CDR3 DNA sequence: TGTGCCAGCAGTTTATGGAAAGGGGGAAAGGCCGGGGAGCTGTTTTTT. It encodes CASSLWKGGKAGELFF.

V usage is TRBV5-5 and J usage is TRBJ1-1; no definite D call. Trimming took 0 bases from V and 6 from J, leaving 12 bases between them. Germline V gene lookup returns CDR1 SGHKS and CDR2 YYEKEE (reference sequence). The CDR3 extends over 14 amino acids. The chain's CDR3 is CASSLASYYPEAFF. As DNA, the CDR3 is TGTGCCAGCAGCTTGGCCAGTTACTATCCTGAAGCTTTCTTT.